The 16 T cell receptor beta chains below were found in one sample sequenced in a study of blood T cell repertoires in COVID-19. The repertoire was sequenced with immunoSEQ multiplex PCR; TCRdb's copy has only in-frame clones and lacks some. The sample has about 310,000 clones, around nine tenths seen once. Sequences were obtained from peripheral blood. The receptors were sampled from a man in his forties or fifties with active or convalescent COVID-19.

V and J are TRBV24-1 and TRBJ1-2; 8 bases map to TRBD1. Germline CDR1 reads KGHDR; CDR2 reads SFDVKD. Unmatched junction bases numbered 6, after V lost 7 bases and J lost 6 bases. The length of the CDR3 is 13 residues. Here the CDR3 reads CATSLDRENGYTF. The CDR3 region has the DNA TGTGCCACCAGCTTGGACAGGGAAAATGGCTACACCTTC.

This clone occurred once. The chain's CDR3 is CASSLELTDTQYF. CDR3 DNA: TGTGCCAGCAGCTTGGAACTCACAGATACGCAGTATTTT. V gene TRBV5-4 combines with J gene TRBJ2-3; D is ambiguous. In germline, CDR1 is SGHNT, CDR2 YYREEE (reference sequence). The CDR3 length is 13 residues. Trimming stripped 0 bases from V and 2 bases from J, with 4 bases between.

The chain has TRBV7-3 and TRBJ2-2, with D perhaps matching TRBD1 (6 bases). V was shortened by 1 base and J by 4 bases, with 13 bases between the two germline ends. Germline CDR1 and CDR2: SGHTA and FQGTGA. The CDR3 has 16 amino acids. DNA for the CDR3: TGTGCCAGCAGCTTAAGTGGTGGGGGCCCCACCGGGGAGCTGTTTTTT. Protein sequence: CASSLSGGGPTGELFF.

The table lists this clone with a count of one. The chain links TRBV9 to TRBJ2-5; 10 nucleotides align to TRBD2. The CDR3 is 15 amino acids. From germline, CDR1 is SGDLS and CDR2 YYNGEE. The junction had 7 bases not matched to a gene; V was cut back by 6 bases and J by 2 bases. DNA of the CDR3: TGTGCCAGCAATCTAGCGGGAGTGAGTCAAGAGACCCAGTACTTC. Translation: CASNLAGVSQETQYF. The variable domain in full, with the rest retrieved from reference TRBV9 and TRBJ2-5, is DSGVTQTPKHLITATGQRVTLRCSPRSGDLSVYWYQQSLDQGLQFLIQYYNGEERAKGNILERFSAQQFPDLHSELNLSSLELGDSALYFCASNLAGVSQETQYFGPGTRLLVL.

J is TRBJ1-2 and V is TRBV9; 7 positions match TRBD1. V was pared by 4 bases and J by 4 bases, with 10 bases of the junction left unmatched. The CDR3 length is 15 residues. Germline loops: CDR1 SGDLS, CDR2 YYNGEE. Here the CDR3 reads CASSPRSGGGYGYTF. The CDR3 DNA reads TGTGCCAGCAGCCCACGTTCAGGGGGAGGCTATGGCTACACCTTC.

This chain joins TRBV6-2 or TRBV6-3 and TRBJ1-6; D uncertain. CDR3 size: 12 residues. Trimming removed 5 bases from V and 8 bases from J, with 7 bases in between. Germline V lookup: CDR1 MNHEY, CDR2 SVGEGT. Here the CDR3 reads CASSNSYSPLHF. CDR3 nucleotide sequence: TGTGCCAGCAGTAACAGTTATTCACCCCTCCACTTT.

Concerning this clone itself: At one boundary the junction diverges from the germline segment, which might be a read error. The chain joins TRBV7-7 to TRBJ2-5; TRBD1 might be the D (6 bases). Germline values: CDR1 SSHAT, CDR2 FNYEAQ (reference sequence). The CDR3 totals 15 residues. This CDR3 reads CASSLLGADVETQYF. The DNA of the CDR3 is TGTGCTAGCAGCTTATTGGGGGCAGACGTGGAGACCCAGTACTTC.

This clone was seen just once. Distinct nucleotide sequences in the sample also encode this CDR3. This chain links TRBV19 with TRBJ1-2, with 8 bases lining up with TRBD1. The CDR3 contains 15 residues. CDR1 and CDR2 from the germline V gene are LNHDA and SQIVND (reference sequence). The V and J ends lost 1 base and 3 bases, in that order; junction bases with no gene match: 4. CDR3 loop: CASSIGPGQDYGYTF. For the CDR3, the DNA is TGTGCCAGTAGTATAGGGCCGGGACAGGACTATGGCTACACCTTC.

This sequence joins TRBV11-3 and TRBJ1-3, with 9 nucleotides matching TRBD1. J lost 13 bases, V lost 1 base, and 11 bases had no gene match. Germline V gene lookup returns CDR1 SGHNT and CDR2 YENEEA. The CDR3 spans 15 residues. CDR3 sequence (DNA): TGTGCCAGCAGCTTAGGGGACAGGGAGGGTAGTGGGATATATTTT. Translation: CASSLGDREGSGIYF.

J is TRBJ1-2 and V is TRBV30; D is unclear. Germline V lookup: CDR1 GTSNPN, CDR2 SVGIG (reference sequence). Trimming cost V 5 bases and J 3 bases, with 16 bases left between them. The CDR3 runs to 14 residues. Here the CDR3 reads CAWSLEPKHYGYTF. CDR3 DNA: TGTGCCTGGTCCCTAGAGCCGAAACACTATGGCTACACCTTC.

This clone was counted between two and nine times. The chain joins TRBV5-6 to TRBJ2-7, with D maybe TRBD1 (6 bases). Germline lookup yields CDR1 SGHDT and CDR2 YYEEEE. V was shortened by 3 bases and J by 2 bases, with 15 bases between the two germline ends. This CDR3 is 15 amino acids long. CDR3 in amino acids: CASSSTGTPTYEQYF. In nucleotides, the CDR3 is TGTGCCAGCAGCTCCACAGGGACCCCTACCTACGAGCAGTACTTC.

The chain has TRBV21-1 and TRBJ2-7; TRBD1 was called by the table and not checked on the DNA. TRBV21-1 is deemed a pseudogene. This CDR3 comprises 11 residues. CDR3 loop: CASSSSYEQYF. The CDR3 nucleotides are TGTGCCAGCAGCAGCAGCTACGAGCAGTACTTC.

This clone was counted once. The CDR3, as DNA: TGTGCCAGCAGCGTTCAGGGGGGACAGAACTACGAGCAGTACTTC. It encodes CASSVQGGQNYEQYF. V and J are TRBV5-5 and TRBJ2-7, with a weak D call TRBD1 (7 bases). The germline V and J ends were trimmed by 4 bases and 3 bases, with 17 bases remaining between them. The CDR3 has 15 amino acids. CDR1 is SGHKS and CDR2 is YYEKEE in the germline V gene (reference sequence).

The chain is built from TRBV7-2 and TRBJ2-3, with TRBD2 identical over 11 bases. The CDR3 runs 16 residues. Trimming took 4 bases from V and 5 from J; bases not matched to a gene: 8. Germline CDR1 SGHTA, CDR2 FQGNSA. Here the CDR3 DNA reads TGTGCCAGCAGCTATAGCGGGAGGGCCGGGGTAGATACGCAGTATTTT. Amino acid sequence: CASSYSGRAGVDTQYF.

V gene TRBV24-1 combines with J gene TRBJ1-5; D call uncertain. CDR1 and CDR2 from the germline V gene are KGHDR and SFDVKD. The CDR3 has 15 residues. The V end was cut by 7 bases, the J end by 2 bases, with 14 bases between. In DNA form, the CDR3 reads TGTGCCACCAGACGCATCCCTACGGGCAATCAGCCCCAGCATTTT. This translates into CATRRIPTGNQPQHF.

The V gene is TRBV11-2, the J gene TRBJ1-1, with no clear D. V was trimmed by 3 bases and J by 1 base, leaving 6 bases between them. CDR1 and CDR2 (germline): SGHAT, FQNNGV. The CDR3 loop spans 13 amino acids. The CDR3 sequence is CASSFVRNTEAFF. CDR3 in DNA: TGTGCCAGCAGCTTTGTCAGGAACACTGAAGCTTTCTTT.